The present T cell receptor beta chain was sequenced within a study of siplizumab effects on memory and regulatory T cells. This clone was counted once. Its antigen remains unknown. Profiling relied on immunoSEQ multiplex PCR, and the TCRdb table lists in-frame clones only, not all of them. Seen here are more than 75,000 clones, under 95% observed once, and the top ten hold 6% to 7%. Deletions cut 0 bases from V and 7 bases from J, with 7 bases between. This CDR3 comprises 13 residues. Germline CDR1 SGHVS, CDR2 FNYEAQ. Whole-study findings and limits: For siplizumab cultures, the suppressive function of their proliferating Tregs was not confirmed.

The sequenced material came from CD8+ T cells sorted from blood. This receptor was taken from a human donor in good health. The chain employs TRBV7-6 and TRBJ2-1; D unresolved. The DNA of the CDR3 is TGTGCCAGCAGCTTAGCGGAACAGAATGAGCAGTTCTTC. Protein product: CASSLAEQNEQFF. The complete variable domain, with remaining parts taken from reference TRBV7-6 and TRBJ2-1, reads GAGVSQSPRYKVTKRGQDVALRCDPISGHVSLYWYRQALGQGPEFLTYFNYEAQQDKSGLPNDRFSAERPEGSISTLTIQRTEQRDSAMYRCASSLAEQNEQFFGPGTRLTVL.